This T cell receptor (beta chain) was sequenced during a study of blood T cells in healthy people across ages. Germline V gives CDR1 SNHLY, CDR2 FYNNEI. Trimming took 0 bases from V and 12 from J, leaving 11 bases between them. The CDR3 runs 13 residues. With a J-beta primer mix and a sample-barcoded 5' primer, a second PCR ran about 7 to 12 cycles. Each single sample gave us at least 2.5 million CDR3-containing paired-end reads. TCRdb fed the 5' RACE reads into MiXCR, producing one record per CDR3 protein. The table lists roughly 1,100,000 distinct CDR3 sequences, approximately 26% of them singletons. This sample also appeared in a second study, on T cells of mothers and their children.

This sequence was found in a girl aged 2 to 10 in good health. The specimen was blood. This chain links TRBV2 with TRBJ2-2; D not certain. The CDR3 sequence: CASSEARKGKLFF. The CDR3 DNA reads TGTGCCAGCAGTGAAGCGAGGAAAGGCAAGCTGTTTTTT. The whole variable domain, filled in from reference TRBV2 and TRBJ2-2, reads EPEVTQTPSHQVTQMGQEVILRCVPISNHLYFYWYRQILGQKVEFLVSFYNNEISEKSEIFDDQFSVERPDGSNFTLKIRSTKLEDSAMYFCASSEARKGKLFFGEGSRLTVL.